This T cell receptor beta chain originates from a study of spatial heterogeneity in lung cancer. As for the study in general: Matched bulk RNA-seq yielded a T cell transcriptional module score. Counts of TCR transcripts in tumor regions correlated strongly with that score. Study-wide results and caveats: Of the expanded TCRs, ubiquitous and regional counts tracked the counts of ubiquitous and regional nonsynonymous mutations, respectively. Tracking of tumor mutation counts was seen in expanded intratumoral alpha and beta TCR counts.

The time point: sample taken at primary tumor resection. Unsorted tumor, nontumor lung tissue or cryopreserved PBMC supplied the whole RNA. One entry per CDR3 protein results from TCRdb running MiXCR on the 5' RACE reads. The sample shows over 25,000 distinct CDR3 sequences, approximately 6.5% of them seen only once. Germline V CDR1 and CDR2: MNHNS, SASEGT. This CDR3 has 14 amino acids. Trimming stripped 6 bases from V and 4 bases from J, with 14 bases between. This clonotype has ten or more counts. What it binds is unknown. This chain connects TRBV6-1 to TRBJ2-3; D is undetermined. This receptor was obtained from a male donor with early-stage non-small cell lung cancer. The input for sequencing was lung tumor tissue, taken at surgery. CDR3 DNA: TGTGCCAGCAGCTGGACCCACCCGGCAGATACGCAGTATTTT. Encoded protein: CASSWTHPADTQYF.